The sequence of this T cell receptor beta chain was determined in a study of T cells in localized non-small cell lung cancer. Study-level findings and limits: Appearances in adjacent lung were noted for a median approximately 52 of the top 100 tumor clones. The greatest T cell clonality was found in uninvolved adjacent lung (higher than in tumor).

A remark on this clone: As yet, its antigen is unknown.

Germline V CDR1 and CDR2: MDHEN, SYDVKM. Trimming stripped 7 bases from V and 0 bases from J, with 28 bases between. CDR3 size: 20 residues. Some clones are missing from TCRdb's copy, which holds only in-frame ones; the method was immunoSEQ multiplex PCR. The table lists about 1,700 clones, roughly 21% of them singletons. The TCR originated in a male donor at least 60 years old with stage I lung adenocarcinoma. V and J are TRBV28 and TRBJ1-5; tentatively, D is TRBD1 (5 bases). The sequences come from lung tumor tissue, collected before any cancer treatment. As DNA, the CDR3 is TGTGCCAGCAAAGGGGCATTCCAACCCGGTAGGCTTTATAGCAATCAGCCCCAGCATTTT. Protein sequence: CASKGAFQPGRLYSNQPQHF. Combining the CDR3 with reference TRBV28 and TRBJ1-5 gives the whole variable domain DVKVTQSSRYLVKRTGEKVFLECVQDMDHENMFWYRQDPGLGLRLIYFSYDVKMKEKGDIPEGYSVSREKKERFSLILESASTNQTSMYLCASKGAFQPGRLYSNQPQHFGDGTRLSIL.